This T cell receptor (beta chain) came from a study of blood T cell repertoires in COVID-19. Across the whole study: COVID-19 samples from acute and convalescent phases originated in the United States, Italy and Spain.

This clone was picked up a small number of times. Assay: immunoSEQ multiplex PCR; the TCRdb copy retains only in-frame clones and omits some. Counted here are roughly 140,000 clones, around 84% occurring once; the ten biggest clones make up about 5.8%. J gave up 11 bases and V 5 bases, and 6 bases lay outside the gene matches. The CDR3 spans 12 residues. The V gene is TRBV12-3 or TRBV12-4, the J gene TRBJ1-1, with 9 nucleotides matching TRBD1. The origin of this receptor is a human donor in a cohort sampled during active COVID-19. The sample taken for sequencing was peripheral blood. CDR3: CASSPGTGWAFF. As DNA, the CDR3 is TGTGCCAGCAGTCCGGGGACAGGGTGGGCTTTCTTT.